A single sample gave rise to the 28 T cell receptor beta chains below, sequenced in a study of vaccination and CD4 T cells after COVID-19. The Oncomine TCR Beta short-read assay generated sequence data from the DNA of cultured CD4+ T cells. From the PCR reads, TCRdb called clonotypes with MiXCR, one entry per CDR3 protein. This sample yields 6,000 to 7,500 distinct CDR3 sequences, of which around half are seen a single time; about 57% belongs to the top ten. Treatment indicated: 10-day PBMC culture with coronavirus spike peptide pools or control peptides (ViraFEST assay). One should note that the unexposed donor's CD4+ T cells were collected before the COVID-19 pandemic (2011-2018). Their specific antigens are unknown. The source material was CD4+ T cells from blood, cultured in vitro. The source is a human donor in good health.

This clonotype was recorded a few times. The chain joins TRBV27 to TRBJ1-5; D is perhaps TRBD1 (6 bases). The germline CDR1 and CDR2 sequences are MNHEY and SMNVEV (reference sequence). Trimming cost V 8 bases and J 3 bases, with 11 bases left between them. This CDR3 contains 13 residues. The CDR3 is CASSNRDNQPQHF. CDR3 sequence (DNA): TGTGCCAGCTCGAACAGGGACAATCAGCCCCAGCATTTT.

The V call is TRBV7-2, the J call TRBJ1-6; D remains unclear. CDR3 length: 13 residues. Looked up from germline, CDR1 is SGHTA and CDR2 is FQGNSA. V was cut by 7 bases and J by 7 bases, with 11 bases left in between. The CDR3 coding sequence is TGTGCCAGCATGTCGGTACTGAATTCACCCCTCCACTTT. This sequence encodes CASMSVLNSPLHF. Supplemented by reference TRBV7-2 and TRBJ1-6, the full variable domain reads GAGVSQSPSNKVTEKGKDVELRCDPISGHTALYWYRQSLGQGLEFLIYFQGNSAPDKSGLPSDRFSAERTGGSVSTLTIQRTQQEDSAVYLCASMSVLNSPLHFGNGTRLTVT.

This clonotype occurred a few times. The gene calls are TRBV15 and TRBJ1-2; D is unresolved. Trimming stripped 0 bases from V and 0 bases from J, with 8 bases between. Germline V gene lookup returns CDR1 LNHNV and CDR2 YYDKDF (reference sequence). This CDR3 comprises 15 residues. The DNA of the CDR3 is TGTGCCACCAGCAGAGAGGTGACGGCTAACTATGGCTACACCTTC. Residues: CATSREVTANYGYTF.

This clonotype showed up just once. The genes are TRBV28 and TRBJ1-1; D is uncertain. Trimming took 3 bases from V and 5 from J, leaving 4 bases between them. This CDR3 has 11 amino acids. Germline V gene sequence: CDR1 MDHEN, CDR2 SYDVKM. CDR3 protein: CASSFGTEAFF. In DNA form, the CDR3 reads TGTGCCAGCAGTTTCGGGACTGAAGCTTTCTTT.

V usage is TRBV7-2 and J usage is TRBJ2-3, with TRBD2 matching 11 bases. This CDR3 region has 17 residues. CDR1 SGHTA and CDR2 FQGNSA come from the germline V gene. Unmatched junction bases numbered 9, after V lost 7 bases and J lost 0 bases. In nucleotides, the CDR3 is TGTGCCAGCAACTTCCTAGCGGGGGGCATGAGCACAGATACGCAGTATTTT. This sequence encodes CASNFLAGGMSTDTQYF.

This clonotype was observed a few times. The chain has TRBV19 and TRBJ1-2, with D hard to call. V lost 3 bases, J lost 4 bases, and 9 bases lay in between. The CDR3 consists of 13 residues. CDR1 and CDR2 (germline): LNHDA, SQIVND (reference sequence). CDR3 amino acids: CASSIGQAYGYTF. For the CDR3, the DNA is TGTGCCAGTAGTATTGGGCAGGCCTATGGCTACACCTTC.

The table lists this clonotype with a few counts. The chain is built from TRBV7-2 and TRBJ2-3, with D hard to call. The CDR3 spans 14 residues. Germline V gives CDR1 SGHTA, CDR2 FQGNSA. V gave up 5 bases and J gave up 4 bases, with 13 bases separating them. The CDR3 sequence is CASSPLSSPDTQYF. CDR3 nucleotides: TGTGCCAGCAGCCCCCTGAGCAGCCCAGATACGCAGTATTTT.

This sequence joins TRBV27 and TRBJ1-6; TRBD1 agrees at 8 bases. Germline CDR1 is MNHEY and CDR2 is SMNVEV (reference sequence). V dropped 0 bases and J dropped 8; count of bases not matched to a gene: 12. The CDR3 sequence is 18 residues long. CDR3 sequence: CASSLSGQVPWGYSPLHF. The DNA for the CDR3 is TGTGCCAGCAGTTTATCGGGACAGGTCCCTTGGGGCTATTCACCCCTCCACTTT.

The J gene is TRBJ1-2, the V gene TRBV10-3, with 7 bases that match TRBD1. This CDR3 is 13 amino acids long. CDR1 is ENHRY and CDR2 is SYGVKD in the germline V gene. The V and J ends lost 5 bases and 6 bases, in that order; junction bases with no gene match: 6. The CDR3 region is CAISTGQADGYTF. The CDR3 region has the DNA TGTGCCATCAGTACCGGACAGGCTGATGGCTACACCTTC.

The chain carries TRBV6-5 and TRBJ2-7, with TRBD2 identical over 7 bases. The germline V gene has CDR1 MNHEY and CDR2 SVGAGI. The J segment lost 7 bases and the V segment lost 0 bases, leaving 9 bases of the junction unmatched. CDR3 length equals 15 residues. The CDR3 is CASSYSGGGRWEQYF. Here the CDR3 DNA reads TGTGCCAGCAGTTACTCAGGCGGGGGTCGATGGGAGCAGTACTTC.

The genes are TRBV12-3 or TRBV12-4 and TRBJ2-1; 11 positions agree with TRBD1. The CDR3 runs 15 residues. V lost 5 bases, J lost 4 bases, and 4 bases stayed unmatched. This CDR3 reads CASSQGQGAYNEQFF. The DNA of the CDR3 is TGTGCCAGCAGTCAAGGACAGGGGGCATACAATGAGCAGTTCTTC.

The gene calls are TRBV5-1 and TRBJ2-6; D ambiguous. CDR1 is SGHRS, CDR2 YFSETQ, per germline. Trimming removed 2 bases at V and 4 bases at J, with 4 bases between. The CDR3 has 13 amino acids. The CDR3 here is CASSFAGANVLTF. Written as DNA, the CDR3 is TGCGCCAGCAGCTTTGCGGGGGCCAACGTCCTGACTTTC. Supplemented by reference TRBV5-1 and TRBJ2-6, the full variable domain reads KAGVTQTPRYLIKTRGQQVTLSCSPISGHRSVSWYQQTPGQGLQFLFEYFSETQRNKGNFPGRFSGRQFSNSRSEMNVSTLELGDSALYLCASSFAGANVLTFGAGSRLTVL.

This clonotype appeared a few times. The chain carries TRBV2 and TRBJ1-1, with 9 bases identical to TRBD1. In germline, CDR1 is SNHLY, CDR2 FYNNEI. J gave up 4 bases and V 4 bases, and 7 bases lay outside the gene matches. This CDR3 has 15 amino acids. The chain's CDR3 is CASSVRGQGFTEAFF. CDR3 DNA sequence: TGTGCCAGCAGTGTTAGGGGACAGGGTTTCACTGAAGCTTTCTTT.

This clonotype is a singleton in its sample. V gene TRBV29-1 combines with J gene TRBJ1-4; 9 bases agree with TRBD1. The V gene end was trimmed by 7 bases and the J gene end by 7 bases; junction bases not matched to a gene: 7. The CDR3 sequence is 13 residues long. From germline, CDR1 is SQVTM and CDR2 ANQGSEA. The CDR3: CSGVTGGSEKLFF. CDR3 DNA: TGCAGCGGTGTGACAGGGGGGAGTGAAAAACTGTTTTTT.

This clonotype has just a few counts. The chain joins TRBV27 to TRBJ1-6, with TRBD1 identical over 7 bases. With V trimmed by 1 base and J by 8 bases, 5 bases remained unmatched. Germline assignment: CDR1 MNHEY and CDR2 SMNVEV (reference sequence). The CDR3 has 15 residues. The CDR3 DNA is TGTGCCAGCAGTTTATTTGGGACAGATTATTCACCCCTCCACTTT. Amino acid sequence: CASSLFGTDYSPLHF.

This clonotype came up a few times. The chain employs TRBV7-2 and TRBJ2-7; 15 bases match TRBD2. In germline, CDR1 is SGHTA, CDR2 FQGNSA. The V and J ends lost 1 base and 3 bases, in that order; junction bases with no gene match: 4. CDR3 length equals 17 residues. CDR3 sequence (DNA): TGTGCCAGCAGCTTAGGGGGACTAGCGGGGGGACTCTACGAGCAGTACTTC. This gives the protein CASSLGGLAGGLYEQYF.

The V gene is TRBV7-2, the J gene TRBJ2-6, with TRBD1 as a possible D gene (5 bases). Germline V lookup: CDR1 SGHTA, CDR2 FQGNSA. Trimming pared 5 bases from V and 0 bases from J, leaving 14 bases between. The CDR3 is made up of 17 amino acids. CDR3 sequence reads: CASSLQAQGSGANVLTF. CDR3 coding DNA: TGTGCCAGCAGCCTACAGGCGCAGGGCTCTGGGGCCAACGTCCTGACTTTC.

The genes are TRBV27 and TRBJ2-2; maybe TRBD1 (6 bases). The CDR3 has 14 residues. CDR1 and CDR2 from the germline V gene are MNHEY and SMNVEV (reference sequence). Trimming shortened V by 7 bases and J by 4 bases, and 13 bases separated the two germline ends. The CDR3 sequence: CASNPTGRTGELFF. DNA for the CDR3: TGTGCCAGCAACCCGACAGGCCGCACCGGGGAGCTGTTTTTT.

On this clonotype: A junction boundary mismatches the germline segment, possibly from a read error. This chain connects TRBV5-3 to TRBJ1-2; TRBD1 agrees at 7 bases. TRBV5-3 is an open reading frame, and its role is uncertain. The length of the CDR3 is 13 residues. The CDR3 loop reads CASSSDRDYGYTF. The CDR3 DNA reads TGTGCCAGCAGCTCAGACAGGGACTATGGCTACACCTTC.

V gene TRBV10-3 combines with J gene TRBJ1-1; 8 nucleotides match TRBD1. The CDR3 sequence is 14 residues long. CDR1 ENHRY and CDR2 SYGVKD come from the germline V gene. V lost 2 bases, J lost 4 bases, and 3 bases stayed unmatched. This chain's CDR3 is CAISEDRGITEAFF. The CDR3 DNA follows: TGTGCCATCAGTGAGGACAGGGGTATCACTGAAGCTTTCTTT.

This clonotype is large by share. The chain combines TRBV7-2 with TRBJ1-1; no reliable D call. The CDR3 is made up of 15 amino acids. The germline V and J ends were trimmed by 1 base and 1 base, with 10 bases remaining between them. CDR1 SGHTA and CDR2 FQGNSA come from the germline V gene. The CDR3 protein is CASSLGVLWNTEAFF. CDR3 DNA: TGTGCCAGCAGCTTAGGAGTCCTTTGGAACACTGAAGCTTTCTTT.

This chain uses TRBV27 with TRBJ2-1, with D maybe TRBD2 (5 bases). The CDR3 totals 14 residues. V was clipped by 7 bases and J by 7 bases, with 17 bases between them. The germline CDR1 and CDR2 sequences are MNHEY and SMNVEV (reference sequence). CDR3 region: CASKYSGLANEQFF. In DNA form, the CDR3 reads TGTGCCAGCAAGTATTCCGGGCTAGCTAATGAGCAGTTCTTC.

The chain links TRBV19 to TRBJ1-1; 8 nucleotides match TRBD1. The trim removed 7 bases at V and 4 bases at J, leaving 5 bases unmatched. Germline-derived CDR1 and CDR2 are LNHDA and SQIVND (reference sequence). The CDR3 contains 13 residues. CDR3 DNA sequence: TGTGCCAGTAACAGGGGGGATACCACTGAAGCTTTCTTT. This translates into CASNRGDTTEAFF.

This clonotype was seen a few times. CDR3 residues: CAWSDDSSNQPQHF. The CDR3 bases are TGTGCCTGGAGTGATGACAGTAGCAATCAGCCCCAGCATTTT. This chain connects TRBV30 to TRBJ1-5; TRBD1 might be the D (5 bases). With 1 base removed from V and 0 bases from J, the gap between germline ends came to 7 bases. The V gene's germline CDR1 is GTSNPN and CDR2 SVGIG (reference sequence). This CDR3 spans 14 amino acids.

This clonotype ranks as medium-sized. The chain links TRBV6-5 to TRBJ2-1; no firm D call. V was shortened by 2 bases and J by 7 bases, with 9 bases between the two germline ends. There are 13 residues in the CDR3. Per the germline V gene, CDR1 is MNHEY and CDR2 is SVGAGI. The CDR3 bases are TGTGCCAGCAGTTACCCAAACCGTAATGAGCAGTTCTTC. It yields the protein CASSYPNRNEQFF.

This clonotype was recorded a few times. The chain links TRBV6-1 to TRBJ1-6, with a possible D match to TRBD1 (6 bases). Per germline, CDR1 MNHNS and CDR2 SASEGT. The CDR3 has 14 amino acids. The ends were cut back, 6 bases at V and 0 bases at J, with 6 bases in the middle. CDR3 loop: CASRDSSYNSPLHF. DNA of the CDR3: TGTGCCAGCAGGGACAGCTCCTATAATTCACCCCTCCACTTT.

This sequence joins TRBV19 and TRBJ1-2; TRBD1 agrees at 9 bases. V dropped 5 bases and J dropped 5; count of bases not matched to a gene: 12. Germline assignment: CDR1 LNHDA and CDR2 SQIVND (reference sequence). The CDR3 totals 16 residues. In DNA form, the CDR3 reads TGTGCCAGTAGTGCTACCGGGACAGGGAGATATTATGGCTACACCTTC. Protein sequence: CASSATGTGRYYGYTF.

The chain recombines TRBV6-2 or TRBV6-3 with TRBJ2-3, with a weak D call TRBD2 (6 bases). Germline V gene lookup returns CDR1 MNHEY and CDR2 SVGEGT. This CDR3 has 17 residues. The V end lost 0 bases, the J end lost 2 bases, and 15 bases lay between the germline ends. CDR3 bases: TGTGCCAGCAGTTACTCGACTAGAGCAATGGACACAGATACGCAGTATTTT. It yields the protein CASSYSTRAMDTDTQYF.